The 7 T cell receptor beta chains in this list originate from one sample, sequenced in a study of shared clonotypes between healthy human individuals. Positive CCR7 selection of CD45RO-negative cells yielded the naive CD8 cells, and terminally differentiated effector memory CD45RA+ cells were excluded. Some clones are missing from TCRdb's copy, which holds only in-frame ones; the method was immunoSEQ multiplex PCR. The sample lists about 2 million clones, just under 95% occurring once. The sequencing sample was made of naive CD8+ T cells sorted from blood. Receptors originate from a man aged 18 to 29 in good health.

This clone came up once. V and J are TRBV4-1 and TRBJ1-5; D is undetermined. V shed 0 bases and J shed 2 bases, with 11 bases lying between them. Germline V gene lookup returns CDR1 MGHRA and CDR2 YSYEKL. This CDR3 is 16 amino acids long. The CDR3 bases are TGCGCCAGCAGCCAAGATCCCTATGGGGGCAATCAGCCCCAGCATTTT. Its translation: CASSQDPYGGNQPQHF.

V usage is TRBV4-3 and J usage is TRBJ2-7; no clear D gene. CDR3 size: 14 residues. Germline V gene sequence: CDR1 LGHNA, CDR2 YSLEER. V was clipped by 1 base and J by 2 bases, with 9 bases between them. The DNA for the CDR3 is TGCGCCAGCAGCCAAGGTGGCAGTACCTACGAGCAGTACTTC. As protein: CASSQGGSTYEQYF.

The chain recombines TRBV11-2 with TRBJ1-1; D call uncertain. CDR1 SGHAT and CDR2 FQNNGV come from the germline V gene. Trimming stripped 1 base from V and 6 bases from J, with 9 bases between. The CDR3 spans 13 residues. DNA for the CDR3: TGTGCCAGCAGCTTAGGAAGTGGGGCTGAAGCTTTCTTT. Translated: CASSLGSGAEAFF.

The chain joins TRBV7-9 to TRBJ2-7, with 7 nucleotides matching TRBD2. CDR1 and CDR2 from the germline V gene are SEHNR and FQNEAQ (reference sequence). The V and J ends lost 5 bases and 4 bases, in that order; junction bases with no gene match: 8. CDR3 length: 14 amino acids. Written as DNA, the CDR3 is TGTGCCAGCAGCCAAAGCGGGACCTTATACGAGCAGTACTTC. Its protein is CASSQSGTLYEQYF.

The V and J genes are TRBV19 and TRBJ2-5; 7 bases line up with TRBD2. V lost 9 bases and J lost 1; bases outside the gene matches: 8. The CDR3 has 14 residues. Germline values: CDR1 LNHDA, CDR2 SQIVND (reference sequence). The CDR3 reads CASGLDYLQETQYF. In DNA, the CDR3 is TGTGCCAGCGGACTAGATTACCTCCAAGAGACCCAGTACTTC.

Here the CDR3 reads CASICDTNTGELFF. Written as DNA, the CDR3 is TGTGCCAGCATCTGTGATACGAACACCGGGGAGCTGTTTTTT. This sequence joins TRBV6-7 and TRBJ2-2, with no clear D. TRBV6-7 is labeled an ORF, and its function is uncertain. CDR3 length equals 14 residues. V was cut by 7 bases and J by 0 bases, with 9 bases left in between.

As for this clone: In the same sample, other DNA sequences code for this CDR3. V is TRBV5-6 and J is TRBJ1-1; possible D gene TRBD1, 5 bases. Trimming removed 2 bases at V and 5 bases at J, with 7 bases between. The CDR3 has 12 residues. Germline CDR1 SGHDT, CDR2 YYEEEE. The CDR3 reads CASSFGGTEAFF. In nucleotides, the CDR3 is TGTGCCAGCAGCTTTGGGGGTACTGAAGCTTTCTTT.